The sequence of this TCR beta chain was determined in a study of blood T cell repertoires in COVID-19. The CDR3 spans 11 residues. With 6 bases removed from V and 1 base from J, the gap between germline ends came to 3 bases. Germline V lookup: CDR1 MNHEY, CDR2 SVGAGI. Seattle patient enrollment occurred during active infection, with longitudinal follow-up thereafter. Some clones are missing from TCRdb's copy, which holds only in-frame ones; the method was immunoSEQ multiplex PCR. Of around 310,000 clones in the sample, around 90% were seen once. The sequence was obtained from a woman aged 40-49 years with COVID-19, enrolled during active disease. Sequencing was performed on peripheral blood. This rearrangement joins TRBV6-5 to TRBJ2-5; D gene ambiguous. As DNA, the CDR3 is TGTGCCAGCAGGGCCCAAGAGACCCAGTACTTC. The encoded protein is CASRAQETQYF.